This T cell receptor (beta chain) was observed in a study of blood T cell repertoires in COVID-19. The length of the CDR3 is 15 residues. The germline CDR1 and CDR2 sequences are SGHDT and YYEEEE. The V gene lost 7 bases and the J gene lost 1 base, with 17 bases spanning the gap. Measured with immunoSEQ multiplex PCR; TCRdb has only the in-frame clones, and not every one. The repertoire includes over 250,000 clones, about 89% of them detected once, and approximately 9.4% sits in the top ten. Source material: peripheral blood. This TCR was sampled from a middle-aged man who had recovered from COVID-19. The chain links TRBV5-6 to TRBJ2-5, with a weak D call TRBD2 (5 bases). CDR3 sequence (DNA): TGTGCCAGCTCGGGGAGTGCAGCCATCCAAGAGACCCAGTACTTC. Its translation is CASSGSAAIQETQYF.